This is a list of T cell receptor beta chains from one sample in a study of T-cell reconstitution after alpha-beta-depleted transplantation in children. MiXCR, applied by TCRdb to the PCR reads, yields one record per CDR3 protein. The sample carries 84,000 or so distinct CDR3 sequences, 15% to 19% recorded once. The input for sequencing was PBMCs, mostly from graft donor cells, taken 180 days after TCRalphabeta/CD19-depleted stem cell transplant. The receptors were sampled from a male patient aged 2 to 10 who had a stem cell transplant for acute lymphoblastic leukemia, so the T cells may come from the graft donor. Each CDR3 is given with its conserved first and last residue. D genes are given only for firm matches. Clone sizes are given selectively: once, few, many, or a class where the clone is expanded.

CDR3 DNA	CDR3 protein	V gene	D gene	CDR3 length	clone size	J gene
TGTGCCAGCAGTTTGGGAACAGCTCCTCCGTGGGGCTACACCTTC	CASSLGTAPPWGYTF	TRBV27	NA	15	NA	TRBJ1-2
TGCAGCGTTGAACGGCAGGGGACATACGAGCAGTACTTC	CSVERQGTYEQYF	TRBV29-1	NA	13	NA	TRBJ2-7
TGTGCCAGCAGCTCCCGCTCAGGGGGGACTAATGAAAAACTGTTTTTT	CASSSRSGGTNEKLFF	TRBV7-6	TRBD1	16	NA	TRBJ1-4
TGTGCCAGCAGTTCGGACTATGGCTACACCTTC	CASSSDYGYTF	TRBV6-5	NA	11	NA	TRBJ1-2
TGTGCCAGCAGCTTCGGACTAGCAACAGATACGCAGTATTTT	CASSFGLATDTQYF	TRBV3-1	TRBD2	14	NA	TRBJ2-3
TGCAGTGCTAGAGTAGTAGAAAATAGCAATCAGCCCCAGCATTTT	CSARVVENSNQPQHF	TRBV20-1	NA	15	once	TRBJ1-5
TGTGCCAGCAGCTTGTTGGCGGGGGCGCGGAACACTGAAGCTTTCTTT	CASSLLAGARNTEAFF	TRBV5-5	NA	16	many	TRBJ1-1
TGTGCCACCAGTGATACCAGACAGGGCTACGAGCAGTACTTC	CATSDTRQGYEQYF	TRBV24-1	TRBD1	14	NA	TRBJ2-7
TGCAGTGCTATGACAGGGGCGGATGGCTACACCTTC	CSAMTGADGYTF	TRBV20-1	TRBD1	12	many	TRBJ1-2
TGTGCCAGCAGTTATTGGACTAGCGGGGGCCCAGATACGCAGTATTTT	CASSYWTSGGPDTQYF	TRBV6-2/TRBV6-3	TRBD2	16	NA	TRBJ2-3
TGCGCCAGCAGCTGGGACACTAGCGGGGGAAGCACAGATACGCAGTATTTT	CASSWDTSGGSTDTQYF	TRBV5-1	TRBD2	17	NA	TRBJ2-3
TGCAGCGTTGAAGAGAACCCCCAGGGGGCGAGAGAGCAGTACTTC	CSVEENPQGAREQYF	TRBV29-1	TRBD1	15	many	TRBJ2-7
TGTGCCAGTAGCCCGACAGGGAACTACAATGAGCAGTTCTTC	CASSPTGNYNEQFF	TRBV19	TRBD1	14	NA	TRBJ2-1
TGTGCCAGTAAGGGGGGGAACTATAATTCACCCCTCCACTTT	CASKGGNYNSPLHF	TRBV12-3/TRBV12-4	NA	14	NA	TRBJ1-6
TGCGCCAGCAGCACGGACACAAACTCCTACGAGCAGTACTTC	CASSTDTNSYEQYF	TRBV5-1	NA	14	NA	TRBJ2-7
TGTGCCAGCAGCTCCAGCGGCGACAGGGGGACTGAAGCTTTCTTT	CASSSSGDRGTEAFF	TRBV12-3/TRBV12-4	TRBD1	15	few	TRBJ1-1